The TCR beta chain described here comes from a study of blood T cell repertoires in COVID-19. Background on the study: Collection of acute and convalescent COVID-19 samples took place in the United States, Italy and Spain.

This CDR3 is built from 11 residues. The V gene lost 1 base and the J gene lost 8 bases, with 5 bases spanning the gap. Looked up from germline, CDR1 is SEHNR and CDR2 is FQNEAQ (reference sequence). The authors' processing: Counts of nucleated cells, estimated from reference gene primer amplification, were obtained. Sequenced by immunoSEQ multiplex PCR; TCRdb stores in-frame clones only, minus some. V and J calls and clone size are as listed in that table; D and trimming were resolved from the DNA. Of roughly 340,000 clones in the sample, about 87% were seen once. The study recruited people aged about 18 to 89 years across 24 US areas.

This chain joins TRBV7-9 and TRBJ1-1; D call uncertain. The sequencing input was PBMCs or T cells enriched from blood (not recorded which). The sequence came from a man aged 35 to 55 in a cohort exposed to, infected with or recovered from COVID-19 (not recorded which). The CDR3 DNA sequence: TGTGCCAGCAGCTTAGAACAGGAAGCTTTCTTT. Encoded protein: CASSLEQEAFF. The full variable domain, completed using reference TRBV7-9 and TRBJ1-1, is DTGVSQNPRHKITKRGQNVTFRCDPISEHNRLYWYRQTLGQGPEFLTYFQNEAQLEKSRLLSDRFSAERPKGSFSTLEIQRTEQGDSAMYLCASSLEQEAFFGQGTRLTVV.